Shown below are 3 T cell receptor beta chains from a single sample sequenced in a study of blood T cell repertoires in COVID-19. Here immunoSEQ multiplex PCR was the method, and the copy in TCRdb shows in-frame clones only, minus some. The table includes roughly 7,400 clones, 70% to 90% detected once. The specimen sequenced was peripheral blood. The receptors derive from a man in his sixties or seventies with active COVID-19.

This clone was counted between two and nine times. The gene calls are TRBV7-9 and TRBJ1-4, with D possibly matching TRBD1 (6 bases). Germline assignment: CDR1 SEHNR and CDR2 FQNEAQ (reference sequence). The CDR3 is made up of 14 amino acids. V lost 8 bases to trimming and J lost 6 bases, with 16 bases between them. The CDR3 sequence: CASGKTGRYEKLFF. CDR3 nucleotide sequence: TGTGCCAGCGGCAAAACAGGGAGATATGAAAAACTGTTTTTT.

The V gene is TRBV4-3, the J gene TRBJ2-5; TRBD2 aligns across 12 bases. V was clipped by 2 bases and J by 5 bases; unmatched bases: 3. This CDR3 is 15 amino acids long. The germline V gene has CDR1 LGHNA and CDR2 YSLEER. The DNA for the CDR3 is TGCGCCAGCAGCCAAAGGACTAGCGGGGTGGAGACCCAGTACTTC. Translation gives CASSQRTSGVETQYF.

A few counts support this clone. The chain recombines TRBV12-3 or TRBV12-4 with TRBJ2-7, with D unclear. Between the trimmed V and J ends, which lost 1 base and 9 bases, there was a span of 10 bases. The CDR3 is made up of 12 amino acids. The CDR3 loop reads CASSLGESAQYF. The CDR3 DNA is TGTGCCAGCAGTTTAGGTGAGAGTGCGCAGTACTTC.